Listed below are T cell receptor beta chains from one sample, sequenced in a study of identical twins. TCRdb recomputed calls from the 5' RACE reads with MiXCR, one row per CDR3 protein. This table holds hundreds of thousands of distinct CDR3 sequences, around 15% found once. The specimen sequenced was memory (CD45RO+) T cells sorted from blood. All receptors come from a woman between 18 and 30 years old in good health. Each CDR3 is given with its conserved first and last residue. The order of the fields is D gene, clone size, J gene, V gene, CDR3 protein, CDR3 DNA. The D gene is left open where the match is weak. Clone size, where shown, is once, few, many, or a class for clones that have expanded.

NA | NA | TRBJ2-1 | TRBV9 | CASSVEGSPNPNEQFF | TGTGCCAGCAGCGTAGAAGGCAGCCCCAATCCCAATGAGCAGTTCTTC
TRBD1 | NA | TRBJ2-7 | TRBV6-1 | CASSTGQGISYEQYF | TGTGCCAGCAGCACCGGACAGGGCATTTCCTACGAGCAGTACTTC
NA | many | TRBJ2-7 | TRBV10-2 | CASTRDRSYEQYF | TGCGCCAGCACGAGGGACCGCTCCTACGAGCAGTACTTC
TRBD2 | many | TRBJ2-1 | TRBV18 | CASSRTRPHEQFF | TGTGCCAGCTCAAGGACTAGACCGCATGAGCAGTTCTTC
NA | few | TRBJ2-3 | TRBV6-5 | CASSYLGREDTQYF | TGTGCCAGCAGTTACCTGGGCAGGGAAGATACGCAGTATTTT
TRBD2 | NA | TRBJ2-1 | TRBV20-1 | CSAPGLATYNEQFF | TGCAGTGCCCCGGGACTAGCGACCTACAATGAGCAGTTCTTC
NA | NA | TRBJ2-3 | TRBV5-1 | CASSLYGTTLTDTQYF | TGCGCCAGCAGCTTGTATGGGACGACCCTCACAGATACGCAGTATTTT
NA | NA | TRBJ1-1 | TRBV7-9 | CASSSLPAGRTEAFF | TGTGCCAGCAGCTCCCTCCCTGCAGGGCGGACTGAAGCTTTCTTT
NA | few | TRBJ1-1 | TRBV12-3/TRBV12-4 | CASSLPYTGKMNTEAFF | TGTGCCAGCAGTTTACCATACACAGGGAAAATGAACACTGAAGCTTTCTTT
TRBD2 | few | TRBJ2-1 | TRBV9 | CASSVEGASGGYEQFF | TGTGCCAGCAGCGTAGAGGGGGCTAGCGGGGGGTATGAGCAGTTCTTC
TRBD2 | few | TRBJ2-7 | TRBV5-1 | CASSPGASGGAVYF | TGCGCCAGCAGCCCTGGAGCTAGCGGGGGGGCCGTGTACTTC
NA | few | TRBJ2-3 | TRBV5-4 | CASSLGEEADTQYF | TGTGCCAGCAGCTTGGGTGAGGAAGCAGATACGCAGTATTTT
NA | many | TRBJ2-3 | TRBV10-3 | CAISEDKQRTPTDTQYF | TGTGCCATCAGTGAGGATAAACAGCGAACTCCCACAGATACGCAGTATTTT
NA | NA | TRBJ2-5 | TRBV5-1 | CASSHKNEETQYF | TGCGCCAGCAGCCACAAAAACGAAGAGACCCAGTACTTC
TRBD2 | NA | TRBJ2-2 | TRBV20-1 | CSARDLAGSTGELFF | TGCAGTGCTAGAGATCTAGCGGGTTCCACCGGGGAGCTGTTTTTT
TRBD1 | few | TRBJ1-1 | TRBV6-2/TRBV6-3 | CASSYPGGSTEAFF | TGTGCCAGCAGTTACCCAGGGGGCTCCACTGAAGCTTTCTTT
TRBD2 | few | TRBJ2-7 | TRBV5-1 | CASSVEAGVFYEQYF | TGCGCCAGCAGCGTCGAAGCGGGAGTGTTCTACGAGCAGTACTTC
TRBD2 | NA | TRBJ2-3 | TRBV28 | CASRFLAQTSGSTDTQYF | TGTGCCAGCAGGTTCTTGGCCCAGACTAGCGGGAGCACAGATACGCAGTATTTT
NA | few | TRBJ2-7 | TRBV20-1 | CSASPPRASNYEQYF | TGCAGTGCTAGTCCCCCCAGGGCCTCAAACTACGAGCAGTACTTC
TRBD2 | few | TRBJ2-1 | TRBV5-1 | CASSSQWSSGAYNEQFF | TGCGCCAGCAGCTCCCAGTGGAGTAGCGGGGCCTACAATGAGCAGTTCTTC
TRBD1 | NA | TRBJ2-2 | TRBV5-5 | CASSFSRTGNTGELFF | TGTGCCAGCAGCTTTTCTCGGACAGGGAACACCGGGGAGCTGTTTTTT
NA | NA | TRBJ2-1 | TRBV20-1 | CSARDKIAEQFF | TGCAGTGCTAGAGATAAGATAGCTGAGCAGTTCTTC
NA | NA | TRBJ1-3 | TRBV18 | CASSPQGDGNTIYF | TGTGCCAGCTCACCACAAGGGGATGGAAACACCATATATTTT
TRBD1 | NA | TRBJ2-7 | TRBV20-1 | CSSRGGQGYYEQYF | TGCAGTTCTAGGGGCGGACAGGGTTATTACGAGCAGTACTTC
TRBD1 | few | TRBJ2-7 | TRBV20-1 | CSARIGDRDYEQYF | TGCAGTGCCCGGATCGGGGACAGAGATTACGAGCAGTACTTC
NA | many | TRBJ1-6 | TRBV5-1 | CASSTQGSAYNSPLHF | TGCGCCAGCAGCACTCAGGGGTCGGCCTATAATTCACCCCTCCACTTT
TRBD2 | few | TRBJ2-4 | TRBV27 | CASSLGGDYKNIQYF | TGTGCCAGCAGTTTAGGGGGGGACTATAAAAACATTCAGTACTTC
TRBD1 | NA | TRBJ2-3 | TRBV27 | CASRIGVRGWNTQYF | TGTGCCAGCAGAATAGGAGTCAGGGGGTGGAATACGCAGTATTTT
TRBD2 | NA | TRBJ2-3 | TRBV6-5 | CASSYSPSGTARDTQYF | TGTGCCAGCAGTTACTCACCTAGCGGAACCGCTAGAGATACGCAGTATTTT
TRBD1 | NA | TRBJ2-1 | TRBV5-6 | CASSTVDRGPYNEQFF | TGTGCCAGCAGCACCGTAGACAGGGGGCCATACAATGAGCAGTTCTTC
NA | NA | TRBJ2-6 | TRBV29-1 | CSAETGFGANVLTF | TGCAGCGCCGAGACAGGTTTCGGGGCCAACGTCCTGACTTTC
TRBD2 | NA | TRBJ2-5 | TRBV10-3 | CAISVGLAAQETQYF | TGTGCCATCAGTGTGGGGCTAGCGGCTCAAGAGACCCAGTACTTC
NA | few | TRBJ1-5 | TRBV20-1 | CSASGSSNQPQHF | TGCAGTGCTAGCGGGTCCAGCAATCAGCCCCAGCATTTT
NA | few | TRBJ1-6 | TRBV5-6 | CASSNGPTSPLHF | TGTGCCAGCAGTAACGGACCAACCTCACCCCTCCACTTT
TRBD1 | NA | TRBJ2-5 | TRBV10-3 | CAISTGGDKTQYF | TGTGCCATCAGCACAGGGGGCGACAAGACCCAGTACTTC
NA | few | TRBJ1-5 | TRBV3-1 | CASSQGGGNQPQHF | TGTGCCAGCAGCCAAGGGGGAGGCAATCAGCCCCAGCATTTT
TRBD2 | NA | TRBJ2-7 | TRBV11-2 | CASSLQGLAGSEQYF | TGTGCCAGCAGCTTACAAGGACTAGCGGGTTCCGAGCAGTACTTC
NA | NA | TRBJ1-3 | TRBV20-1 | CSARSTGIHTIYF | TGCAGTGCTAGGAGTACCGGGATTCACACCATATATTTT
NA | NA | TRBJ1-1 | TRBV20-1 | CSVSRQMNTEAFF | TGCAGTGTCAGTCGACAGATGAACACTGAAGCTTTCTTT
TRBD1 | few | TRBJ2-1 | TRBV11-3 | CASSLEDREQFF | TGTGCCAGCAGCTTAGAGGACAGGGAACAGTTCTTC
NA | NA | TRBJ2-2 | TRBV24-1 | CATSDSTSQGYGGELFF | TGTGCCACCAGTGATTCCACGTCACAGGGATATGGCGGGGAGCTGTTTTTT
NA | NA | TRBJ2-7 | TRBV7-9 | CASSQIEYEQYF | TGTGCCAGCAGTCAAATAGAGTACGAGCAGTACTTC
NA | few | TRBJ1-6 | TRBV5-1 | CASRSGTSPLHF | TGCGCCAGCAGGTCCGGGACATCACCCCTCCACTTT
NA | many | TRBJ2-1 | TRBV5-5 | CASSLSFWGYNEQFF | TGTGCCAGCAGCTTGTCATTTTGGGGGTACAATGAGCAGTTCTTC
NA | NA | TRBJ1-2 | TRBV13 | CASSSRDLTGYGYTF | TGTGCCAGCAGCTCCAGGGACCTAACTGGCTATGGCTACACCTTC
NA | few | TRBJ2-1 | TRBV9 | CASSVESVRNEQFF | TGTGCCAGCAGCGTAGAGTCCGTCCGCAATGAGCAGTTCTTC
NA | few | TRBJ1-5 | TRBV7-2 | CASSLALMQPQHF | TGTGCCAGCAGCTTAGCCTTAATGCAGCCCCAGCATTTT
NA | few | TRBJ2-3 | TRBV20-1 | CSALGASTDTQYF | TGCAGTGCCCTAGGGGCTAGCACAGATACGCAGTATTTT
NA | NA | TRBJ1-1 | TRBV20-1 | CSARPGVAGAFF | TGCAGTGCTAGACCAGGGGTTGCAGGAGCTTTCTTT
NA | NA | TRBJ2-7 | TRBV5-4 | CASSPDGGSYEQYF | TGTGCCAGCAGCCCTGACGGGGGCTCCTACGAGCAGTACTTC
TRBD1 | many | TRBJ2-5 | TRBV5-1 | CASSFGTAQETQYF | TGCGCCAGCAGCTTCGGGACAGCACAAGAGACCCAGTACTTC
NA | few | TRBJ1-1 | TRBV5-8 | CASRRSIRGTEAFF | TGTGCCAGCAGGCGGAGCATCCGGGGCACTGAAGCTTTCTTT
TRBD2 | NA | TRBJ2-2 | TRBV6-2/TRBV6-3 | CASSRGLAGGSDTGELFF | TGTGCCAGCAGCCGCGGGCTAGCGGGAGGCTCGGACACCGGGGAGCTGTTTTTT
TRBD1 | many | TRBJ2-5 | TRBV14 | CASSQERGTGLETQYF | TGTGCCAGCAGCCAAGAAAGGGGGACAGGGTTAGAGACCCAGTACTTC
NA | few | TRBJ2-2 | TRBV28 | CASMGGNTGELFF | TGTGCCAGCATGGGGGGGAACACCGGGGAGCTGTTTTTT